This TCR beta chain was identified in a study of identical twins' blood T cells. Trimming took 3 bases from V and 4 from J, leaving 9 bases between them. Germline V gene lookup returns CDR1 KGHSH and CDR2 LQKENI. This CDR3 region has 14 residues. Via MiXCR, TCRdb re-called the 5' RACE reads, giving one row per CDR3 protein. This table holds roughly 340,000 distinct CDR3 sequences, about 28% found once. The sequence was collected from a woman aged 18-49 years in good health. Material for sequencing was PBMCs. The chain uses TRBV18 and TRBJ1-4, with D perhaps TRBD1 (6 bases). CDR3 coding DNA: TGTGCCAGCTCACCGGACAGCCGTAATGAAAAACTGTTTTTT. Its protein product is CASSPDSRNEKLFF. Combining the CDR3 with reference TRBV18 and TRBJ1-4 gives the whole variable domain NAGVMQNPRHLVRRRGQEARLRCSPMKGHSHVYWYRQLPEEGLKFMVYLQKENIIDESGMPKERFSAEFPKEGPSILRIQQVVRGDSAAYFCASSPDSRNEKLFFGSGTQLSVL.